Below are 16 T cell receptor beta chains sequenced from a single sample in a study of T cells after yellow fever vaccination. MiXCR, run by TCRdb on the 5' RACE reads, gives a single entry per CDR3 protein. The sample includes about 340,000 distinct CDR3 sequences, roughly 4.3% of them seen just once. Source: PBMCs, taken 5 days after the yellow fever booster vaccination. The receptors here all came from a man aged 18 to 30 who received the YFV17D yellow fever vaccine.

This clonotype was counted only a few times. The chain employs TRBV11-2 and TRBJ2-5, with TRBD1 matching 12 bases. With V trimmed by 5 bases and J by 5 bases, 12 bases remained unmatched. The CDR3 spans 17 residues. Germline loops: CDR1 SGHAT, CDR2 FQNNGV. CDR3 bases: TGTGCCAGCAGCCCGGGACAGGGGGCGCTCAGGTGGGAGACCCAGTACTTC. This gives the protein CASSPGQGALRWETQYF. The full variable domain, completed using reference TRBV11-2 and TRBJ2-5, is EAGVAQSPRYKIIEKRQSVAFWCNPISGHATLYWYQQILGQGPKLLIQFQNNGVVDDSQLPKDRFSAERLKGVDSTLKIQPAKLEDSAVYLCASSPGQGALRWETQYFGPGTRLLVL.

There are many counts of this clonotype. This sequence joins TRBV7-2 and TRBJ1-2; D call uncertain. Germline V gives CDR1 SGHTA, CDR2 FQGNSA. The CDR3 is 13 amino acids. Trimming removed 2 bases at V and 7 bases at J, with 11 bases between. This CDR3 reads CASSLSVLPGYTF. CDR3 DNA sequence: TGTGCCAGCAGCTTATCTGTCCTTCCTGGCTACACCTTC.

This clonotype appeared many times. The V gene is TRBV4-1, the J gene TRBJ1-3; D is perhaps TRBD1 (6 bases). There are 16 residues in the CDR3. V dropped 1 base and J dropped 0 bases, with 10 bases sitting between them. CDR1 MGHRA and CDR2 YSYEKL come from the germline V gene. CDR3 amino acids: CASSQVGGPSGNTIYF. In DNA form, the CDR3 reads TGCGCCAGCAGCCAAGTCGGGGGGCCCTCTGGAAACACCATATATTTT.

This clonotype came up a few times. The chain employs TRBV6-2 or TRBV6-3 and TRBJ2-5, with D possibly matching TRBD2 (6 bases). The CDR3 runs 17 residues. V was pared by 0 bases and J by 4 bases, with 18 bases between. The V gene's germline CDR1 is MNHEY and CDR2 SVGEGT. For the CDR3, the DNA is TGTGCCAGCAGTTACTCGAATACGGGGGAGGCGCGAGAGACCCAGTACTTC. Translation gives CASSYSNTGEARETQYF.

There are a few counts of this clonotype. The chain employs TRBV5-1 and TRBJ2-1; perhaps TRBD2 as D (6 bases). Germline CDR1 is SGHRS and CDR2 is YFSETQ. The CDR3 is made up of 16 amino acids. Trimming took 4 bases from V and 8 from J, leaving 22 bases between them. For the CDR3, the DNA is TGCGCCAGCAGCCGCTCGGGGACTGAATCACAATATGAGCAGTTCTTC. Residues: CASSRSGTESQYEQFF.

The CDR3 DNA reads as TGTGCCAGCAGTTACTCGCTTGACGGAAGGGGTTACGAGCAGTACTTC. Its translation is CASSYSLDGRGYEQYF. The J gene is TRBJ2-7, the V gene TRBV6-6; tentative D call: TRBD1 (5 bases). The CDR3 covers 16 residues. CDR1 MNHNY and CDR2 SVGAGI come from the germline V gene (reference sequence). V dropped 0 bases and J dropped 4 bases, with 16 bases sitting between them.

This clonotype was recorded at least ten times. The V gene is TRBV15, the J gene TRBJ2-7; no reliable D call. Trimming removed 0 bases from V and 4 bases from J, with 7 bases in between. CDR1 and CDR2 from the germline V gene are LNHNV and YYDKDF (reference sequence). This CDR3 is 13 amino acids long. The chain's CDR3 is CATSRDRHYEQYV. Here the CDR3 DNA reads TGTGCCACCAGCAGAGATCGGCATTACGAGCAGTACGTC.

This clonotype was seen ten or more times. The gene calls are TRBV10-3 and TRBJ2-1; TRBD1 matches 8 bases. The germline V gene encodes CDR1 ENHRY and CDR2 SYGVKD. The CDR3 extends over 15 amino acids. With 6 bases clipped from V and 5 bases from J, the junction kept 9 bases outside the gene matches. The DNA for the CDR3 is TGTGCCATCAGAGGACAGGGTCGGAGGGACAATGAGCAGTTCTTC. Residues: CAIRGQGRRDNEQFF.

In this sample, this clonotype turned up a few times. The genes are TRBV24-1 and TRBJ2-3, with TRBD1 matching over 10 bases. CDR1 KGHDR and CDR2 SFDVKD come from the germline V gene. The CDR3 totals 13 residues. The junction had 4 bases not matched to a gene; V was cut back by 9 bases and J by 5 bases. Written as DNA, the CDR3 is TGTGCCACCGGACAGGGGGGCGAAGATACGCAGTATTTT. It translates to CATGQGGEDTQYF.

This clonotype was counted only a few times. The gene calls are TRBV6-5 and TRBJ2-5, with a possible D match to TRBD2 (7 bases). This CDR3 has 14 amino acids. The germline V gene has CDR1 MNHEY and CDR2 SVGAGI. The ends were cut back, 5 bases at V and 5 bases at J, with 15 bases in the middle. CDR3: CASSTTGGPETQYF. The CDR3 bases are TGTGCCAGCAGTACTACGGGGGGCCCTGAGACCCAGTACTTC.

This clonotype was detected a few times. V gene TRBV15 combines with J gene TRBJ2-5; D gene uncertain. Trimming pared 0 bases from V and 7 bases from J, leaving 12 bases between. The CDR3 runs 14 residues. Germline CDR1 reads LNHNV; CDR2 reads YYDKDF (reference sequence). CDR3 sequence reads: CATSRDVGWGTQYF. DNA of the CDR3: TGTGCCACCAGCAGAGATGTAGGCTGGGGGACCCAGTACTTC.

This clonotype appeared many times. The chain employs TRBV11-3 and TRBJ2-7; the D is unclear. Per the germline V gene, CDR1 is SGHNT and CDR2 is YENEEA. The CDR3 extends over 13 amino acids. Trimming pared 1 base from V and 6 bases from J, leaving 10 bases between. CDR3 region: CASSLAWEREQYF. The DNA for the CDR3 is TGTGCCAGCAGCTTAGCCTGGGAACGCGAGCAGTACTTC.

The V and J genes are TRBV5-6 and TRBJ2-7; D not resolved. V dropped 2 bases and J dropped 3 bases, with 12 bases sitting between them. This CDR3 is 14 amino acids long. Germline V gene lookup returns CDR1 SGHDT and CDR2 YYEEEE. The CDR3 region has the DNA TGTGCCAGCAGCTTCGGAGAGATTCTCTACGAGCAGTACTTC. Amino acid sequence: CASSFGEILYEQYF.

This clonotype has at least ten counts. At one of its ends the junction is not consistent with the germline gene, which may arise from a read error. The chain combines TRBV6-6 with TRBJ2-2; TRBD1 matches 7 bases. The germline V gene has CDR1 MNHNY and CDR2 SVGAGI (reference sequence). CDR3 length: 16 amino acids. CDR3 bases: TGTGCCAGCAGTTTTTCCCCGACAGGGAACTCCGGGGAGCTGTTTTTT. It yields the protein CASSFSPTGNSGELFF.

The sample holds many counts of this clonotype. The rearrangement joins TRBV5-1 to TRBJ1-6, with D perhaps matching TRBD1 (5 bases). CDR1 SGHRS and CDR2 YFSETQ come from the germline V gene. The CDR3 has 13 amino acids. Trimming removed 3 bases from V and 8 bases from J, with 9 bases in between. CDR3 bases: TGCGCCAGCAGCTCCCGAGGGGATTCACCCCTCCACTTT. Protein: CASSSRGDSPLHF.

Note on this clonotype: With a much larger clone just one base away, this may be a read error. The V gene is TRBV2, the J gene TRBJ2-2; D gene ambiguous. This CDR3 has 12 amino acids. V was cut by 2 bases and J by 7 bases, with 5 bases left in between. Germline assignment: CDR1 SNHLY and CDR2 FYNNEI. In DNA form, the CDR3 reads TGTGCCAGCAGTGAATGGGGCGGGGAGCTGTTTTTT. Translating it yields CASSEWGGELFF.